Shown below are 13 T cell receptor beta chains from a single sample sequenced in a study of blood T cell repertoires in COVID-19. Profiling relied on immunoSEQ multiplex PCR, and the TCRdb table lists in-frame clones only, not all of them. Here the sample spans about 56,000 clones, approximately 72% being singletons. Sequencing was done on a sample of peripheral blood. The receptors originated from a woman in her seventies with COVID-19, enrolled during active disease.

The V and J genes are TRBV3-1 (or the pseudogene TRBV3-2) and TRBJ1-5; maybe TRBD1 (6 bases). Trimming pared 2 bases from V and 0 bases from J, leaving 14 bases between. CDR3 length: 17 amino acids. Germline V CDR1 and CDR2: LGHDT, YNNKEL (reference sequence). Here the CDR3 DNA reads TGTGCCAGCAGCCAACAGGGGCTGGGGGATAGCAATCAGCCCCAGCATTTT. It encodes CASSQQGLGDSNQPQHF.

The V and J genes are TRBV11-1 and TRBJ2-2; D is possibly TRBD1 (6 bases). The germline CDR1 and CDR2 sequences are SGHAT and FQDESV (reference sequence). The CDR3 contains 13 residues. V lost 4 bases to trimming and J lost 4 bases, with 7 bases between them. CDR3 sequence (DNA): TGTGCCAGCAGCTACAGGGTCACCGGGGAGCTGTTTTTT. Its translation: CASSYRVTGELFF.

The chain combines TRBV7-6 with TRBJ2-1; TRBD2 agrees at 7 bases. CDR1 is SGHVS and CDR2 is FNYEAQ in the germline V gene. Trimming took 5 bases from V and 0 from J; bases not matched to a gene: 22. The CDR3 contains 21 residues. As DNA, the CDR3 is TGTGCCAGCAGCCCGCCTATGAAGCGGGGACTACCCCGGGGCTCCTACAATGAGCAGTTCTTC. Amino acid sequence: CASSPPMKRGLPRGSYNEQFF.

This chain uses TRBV11-2 with TRBJ2-3, with 8 nucleotides matching TRBD2. Trimming at V came to 5 bases and at J to 2 bases, leaving 6 bases not matched to a gene. This CDR3 spans 15 amino acids. The germline gives CDR1 SGHAT, CDR2 FQNNGV. Here the CDR3 reads CASSALAGHTDTQYF. Written as DNA, the CDR3 is TGTGCCAGCAGCGCCTTAGCGGGGCACACAGATACGCAGTATTTT.

This rearrangement joins TRBV9 to TRBJ2-1; 9 bases are shared with TRBD2. V dropped 0 bases and J dropped 2; count of bases not matched to a gene: 3. The CDR3 is 16 amino acids. From germline, CDR1 is SGDLS and CDR2 YYNGEE. CDR3 sequence (DNA): TGTGCCAGCAGCGTAGCCGGCGGGAGGGCCTACAATGAGCAGTTCTTC. Its protein is CASSVAGGRAYNEQFF.

This clone was recorded only once. This rearrangement joins TRBV5-1 to TRBJ2-2, with D possibly being TRBD1 (6 bases). There are 14 residues in the CDR3. Germline V gene sequence: CDR1 SGHRS, CDR2 YFSETQ. Between the trimmed V and J ends, which lost 4 bases and 4 bases, there was a span of 11 bases. The CDR3 is CASSPRTATGELFF. The CDR3 DNA follows: TGCGCCAGCAGCCCAAGGACAGCCACCGGGGAGCTGTTTTTT.

The V call is TRBV6-2 or TRBV6-3, the J call TRBJ2-3, with 11 bases fitting TRBD2. Per germline, CDR1 MNHEY and CDR2 SVGEGT. This CDR3 has 15 residues. J gave up 7 bases and V 6 bases, and 9 bases lay outside the gene matches. CDR3 residues: CASSPGLADKHTQYF. DNA for the CDR3: TGTGCCAGCAGCCCGGGACTAGCGGATAAGCATACGCAGTATTTT.

This sequence joins TRBV7-9 and TRBJ1-2; D is unresolved. The CDR3 runs 14 residues. Germline CDR1 is SEHNR and CDR2 is FQNEAQ (reference sequence). The V end lost 4 bases, the J end lost 8 bases, and 17 bases lay between the germline ends. This chain's CDR3 is CASSSTRVEYGYTF. CDR3 nucleotide sequence: TGTGCCAGCAGCTCTACCCGGGTTGAGTACGGCTACACCTTC.

The chain has TRBV7-3 and TRBJ2-3; D is uncertain. The CDR3 sequence is 14 residues long. Germline assignment: CDR1 SGHTA and CDR2 FQGTGA. V gave up 2 bases and J gave up 2 bases, with 8 bases separating them. The CDR3 region is CASSLYTHTDTQYF. The CDR3 nucleotides read TGTGCCAGCAGCTTATACACCCACACAGATACGCAGTATTTT. The full variable domain, with the rest looked up from reference TRBV7-3 and TRBJ2-3, is GAGVSQTPSNKVTEKGKYVELRCDPISGHTALYWYRQSLGQGPEFLIYFQGTGAADDSGLPNDRFFAVRPEGSVSTLKIQRTERGDSAVYLCASSLYTHTDTQYFGPGTRLTVL.

The chain uses TRBV3-1 (or the pseudogene TRBV3-2) and TRBJ1-2; D remains unclear. The CDR3 totals 14 residues. Germline V gene sequence: CDR1 LGHDT, CDR2 YNNKEL (reference sequence). V was pared by 3 bases and J by 0 bases, with 8 bases between. CDR3 residues: CASSQGGPNYGYTF. Here the CDR3 DNA reads TGTGCCAGCAGCCAGGGAGGTCCTAACTATGGCTACACCTTC.

The chain combines TRBV2 with TRBJ2-3, with 8 bases lining up with TRBD1. Germline V CDR1 and CDR2: SNHLY, FYNNEI. This CDR3 has 15 residues. The V gene end was trimmed by 7 bases and the J gene end by 4 bases; junction bases not matched to a gene: 10. The CDR3 loop reads CASKSKDRVADTQYF. In DNA form, the CDR3 reads TGTGCCAGCAAGAGTAAGGACAGGGTCGCAGATACGCAGTATTTT.

The V gene is TRBV6-2 or TRBV6-3, the J gene TRBJ1-5; 11 nucleotides line up with TRBD1. J gave up 3 bases and V 4 bases, and 2 bases lay outside the gene matches. Germline lookup yields CDR1 MNHEY and CDR2 SVGEGT. This CDR3 has 15 residues. The DNA for the CDR3 is TGTGCCAGCAGTTGGGACAGGGGGTTCAATCAGCCCCAGCATTTT. It codes for CASSWDRGFNQPQHF.

In this sample, this clone turned up a few times. The chain employs TRBV6-6 and TRBJ2-1; D may be TRBD2 (7 bases). The germline gives CDR1 MNHNY, CDR2 SVGAGI (reference sequence). The CDR3 is made up of 15 amino acids. The germline V and J ends were trimmed by 0 bases and 9 bases, with 15 bases remaining between them. CDR3 coding DNA: TGTGCCAGCAGTTACTCGAGGGGGACTACCATTGAGCAGTTCTTC. Its translation is CASSYSRGTTIEQFF.